This T cell receptor (beta chain) was recovered during a study of post-analysis software for immune sequencing data. Included in the TCR beta cDNA libraries were unique molecular identifiers. TCRdb recomputed calls from the PCR reads with MiXCR, one row per CDR3 protein. The table shows about 820,000 distinct CDR3 sequences, with roughly 50% occurring only once. CDR3 length equals 13 residues. The V gene end was trimmed by 4 bases and the J gene end by 7 bases; junction bases not matched to a gene: 6. CDR1 and CDR2 (germline): SGHDT, YYEEEE. On this clonotype itself: Its antigen is as yet unknown.

Broader study findings: The study found TRBV5-6, TRBV5-1 and TRBV20-1 among five TRBV segments more frequent in patients than controls.

This rearrangement joins TRBV5-6 to TRBJ1-1, with 8 positions matching TRBD1. The receptor was derived from a girl aged 10-17 years with multiple sclerosis. What was sequenced was blood. The CDR3 loop reads CASSTGQGREAFF. In DNA, the CDR3 is TGTGCCAGCAGCACAGGACAGGGTCGTGAAGCTTTCTTT.